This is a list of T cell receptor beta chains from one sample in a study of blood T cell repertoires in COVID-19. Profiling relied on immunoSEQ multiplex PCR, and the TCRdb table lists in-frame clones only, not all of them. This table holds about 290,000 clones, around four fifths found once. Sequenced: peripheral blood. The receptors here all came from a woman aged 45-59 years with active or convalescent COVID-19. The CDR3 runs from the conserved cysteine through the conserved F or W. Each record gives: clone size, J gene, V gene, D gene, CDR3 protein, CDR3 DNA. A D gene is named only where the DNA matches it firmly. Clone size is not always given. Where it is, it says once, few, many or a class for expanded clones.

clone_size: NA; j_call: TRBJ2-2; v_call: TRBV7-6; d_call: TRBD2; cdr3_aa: CASRSRLAANTGELFF; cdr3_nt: TGTGCCAGCAGAAGTAGACTAGCTGCTAACACCGGGGAGCTGTTTTTT
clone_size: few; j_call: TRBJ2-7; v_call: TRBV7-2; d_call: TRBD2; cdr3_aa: CASSLRRGRGYEQYF; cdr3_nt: TGTGCCAGCAGCTTAAGGCGCGGGAGAGGGTACGAGCAGTACTTC
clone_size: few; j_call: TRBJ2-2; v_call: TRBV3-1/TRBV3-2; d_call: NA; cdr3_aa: CASSQEDPGVSGELFF; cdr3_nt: TGTGCCAGCAGCCAAGAGGACCCAGGGGTCAGCGGGGAGCTGTTTTTT
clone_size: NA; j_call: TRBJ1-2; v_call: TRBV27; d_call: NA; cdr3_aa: CASSFGHWYGYTF; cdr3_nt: TGTGCCAGCAGTTTTGGACACTGGTATGGCTACACCTTC
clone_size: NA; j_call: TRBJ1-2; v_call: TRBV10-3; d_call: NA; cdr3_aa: CAISDGRGFGYTF; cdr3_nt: TGTGCCATCAGTGATGGCAGGGGCTTTGGCTACACCTTC
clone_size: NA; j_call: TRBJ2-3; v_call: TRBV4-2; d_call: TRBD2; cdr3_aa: CASSQGSGGGNSITQYF; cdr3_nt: TGTGCCAGCAGCCAAGGATCTGGGGGGGGAAATTCTATTACGCAGTATTTT
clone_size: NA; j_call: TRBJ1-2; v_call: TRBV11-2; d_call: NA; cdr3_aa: CASSPLRTPLSGYTF; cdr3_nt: TGTGCCAGCAGCCCCCTACGGACACCTCTCTCTGGCTACACCTTC
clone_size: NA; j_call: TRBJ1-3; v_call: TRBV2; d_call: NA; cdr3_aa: CASSGDSSGNTIYF; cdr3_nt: TGTGCCAGCAGTGGTGACAGCTCTGGAAACACCATATATTTT
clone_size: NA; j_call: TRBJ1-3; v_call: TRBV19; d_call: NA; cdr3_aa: CASSIDNSSPGNTIYF; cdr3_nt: TGTGCCAGTAGTATAGATAATTCGTCCCCTGGAAACACCATATATTTT
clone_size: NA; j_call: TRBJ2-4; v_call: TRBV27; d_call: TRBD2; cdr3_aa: CASSLSNGRAGNIQYF; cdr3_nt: TGTGCCAGCAGTTTATCGAACGGGAGGGCCGGAAACATTCAGTACTTC
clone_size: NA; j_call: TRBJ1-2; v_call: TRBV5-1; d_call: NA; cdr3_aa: CASSLARAKSGYTF; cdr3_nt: TGCGCCAGCAGCTTGGCGCGGGCCAAGTCTGGCTACACCTTC
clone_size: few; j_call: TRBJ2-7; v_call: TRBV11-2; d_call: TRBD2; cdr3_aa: CASSLAVLGGKDSYEQYF; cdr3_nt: TGTGCCAGCAGCTTAGCCGTACTGGGGGGGAAGGACTCCTACGAGCAGTACTTC
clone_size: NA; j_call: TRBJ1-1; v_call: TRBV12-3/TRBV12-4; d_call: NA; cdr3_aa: CASSFYNAEAFF; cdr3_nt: TGTGCCAGCAGTTTTTACAACGCTGAAGCTTTCTTT
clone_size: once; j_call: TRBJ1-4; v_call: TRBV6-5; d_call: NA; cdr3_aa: CASTYSGQKAEKLFF; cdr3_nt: TGTGCCAGCACCTACTCCGGACAAAAGGCGGAAAAACTGTTTTTT
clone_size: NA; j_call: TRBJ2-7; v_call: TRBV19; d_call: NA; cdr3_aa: CASSIPGLTYEQYF; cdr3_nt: TGTGCCAGTAGTATTCCTGGACTTACCTACGAGCAGTACTTC
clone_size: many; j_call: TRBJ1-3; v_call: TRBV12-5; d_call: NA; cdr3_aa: CASGQNSGNTIYF; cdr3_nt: TGTGCTAGTGGTCAGAACTCTGGAAACACCATATATTTT
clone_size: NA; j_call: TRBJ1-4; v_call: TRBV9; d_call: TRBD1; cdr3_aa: CASSDRGEQLFF; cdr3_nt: TGTGCCAGCAGTGACAGGGGAGAGCAACTGTTTTTT
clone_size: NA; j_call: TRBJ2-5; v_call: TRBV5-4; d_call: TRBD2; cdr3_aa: CASSHKREGVETQYF; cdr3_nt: TGTGCCAGCAGCCACAAGCGGGAGGGAGTGGAGACCCAGTACTTC
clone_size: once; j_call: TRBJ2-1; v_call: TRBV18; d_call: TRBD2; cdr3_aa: CASSPGLARREQFF; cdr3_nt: TGTGCCAGCTCACCGGGACTAGCTCGCAGGGAGCAGTTCTTC
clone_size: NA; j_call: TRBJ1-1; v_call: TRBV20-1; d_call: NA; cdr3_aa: CSASLRGTEAFF; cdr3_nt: TGCAGTGCTAGTCTCAGGGGCACTGAAGCTTTCTTT
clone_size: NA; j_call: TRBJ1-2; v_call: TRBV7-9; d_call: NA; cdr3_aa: CASSLDGGAHGYTF; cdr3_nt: TGTGCCAGCAGCTTAGACGGCGGTGCCCATGGCTACACCTTC
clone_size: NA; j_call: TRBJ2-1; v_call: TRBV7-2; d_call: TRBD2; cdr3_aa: CASSLGGRAGEQFF; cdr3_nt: TGTGCCAGCAGCTTAGGCGGGAGGGCTGGGGAGCAGTTCTTC